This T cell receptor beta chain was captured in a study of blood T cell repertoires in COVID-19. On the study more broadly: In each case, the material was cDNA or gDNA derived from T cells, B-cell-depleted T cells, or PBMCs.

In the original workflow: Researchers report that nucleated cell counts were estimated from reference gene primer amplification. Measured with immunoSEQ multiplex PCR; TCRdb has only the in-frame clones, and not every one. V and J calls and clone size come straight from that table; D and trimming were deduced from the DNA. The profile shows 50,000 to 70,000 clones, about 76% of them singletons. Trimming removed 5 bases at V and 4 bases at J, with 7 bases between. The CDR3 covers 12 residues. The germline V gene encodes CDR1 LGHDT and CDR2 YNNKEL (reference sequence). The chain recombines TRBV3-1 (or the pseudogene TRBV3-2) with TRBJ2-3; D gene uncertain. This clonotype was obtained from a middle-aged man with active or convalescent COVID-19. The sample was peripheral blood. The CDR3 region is CASSTSADTQYF. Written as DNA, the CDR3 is TGTGCCAGCAGCACCAGCGCAGATACGCAGTATTTT.